This TCR beta chain was profiled in a study of blood T cell repertoires in COVID-19. Overall study: Acute-phase and convalescent COVID-19 samples originated in the United States, Italy and Spain.

Assay used: immunoSEQ multiplex PCR; TCRdb lists only in-frame clones, some missing. The sample records roughly 670,000 clones, 75% to 90% being singletons. Germline lookup yields CDR1 SGHDN and CDR2 FVKESK. Trimming took off 1 base at V and 1 base at J, with 9 bases between the two ends. The CDR3 has 15 amino acids. This clone has only one observation. This receptor was obtained from a woman younger than 30 with acute or convalescent COVID-19. The rearrangement links TRBV14 to TRBJ2-3; D unclear. Sample: peripheral blood. The CDR3 region has the DNA TGTGCCAGCAGCCAAGTGGCTCCTCGCACAGATACGCAGTATTTT. This translates into CASSQVAPRTDTQYF.